This T cell receptor (beta chain) originates from a study of T cell responses to AZD1222 COVID-19 vaccine. Study results and caveats: A mostly white British donor set with more females was recruited, and clonal diversity was possibly underestimated.

Note on this clone: Its antigen is still unknown.

Sequencing was performed with immunoSEQ multiplex PCR; in TCRdb, only in-frame clones are kept and a portion is missing. Found here are 150,000 or so clones, roughly 88% of them singletons; the top ten hold about 8%. The sequences come from peripheral blood, collected on day 0 of AZD1222 vaccination. The source is an adult in good health.

The CDR3 loop reads CASSVYEQYF. CDR3 coding DNA: TGTGCCAGCAGCGTTTACGAGCAGTACTTC. The rearrangement joins TRBV2 to TRBJ2-7; D is unresolved. Germline V gene data show CDR1 as SNHLY and CDR2 as FYNNEI. This CDR3 has 10 residues. Trimming removed 6 bases at V and 4 bases at J, with 4 bases between.